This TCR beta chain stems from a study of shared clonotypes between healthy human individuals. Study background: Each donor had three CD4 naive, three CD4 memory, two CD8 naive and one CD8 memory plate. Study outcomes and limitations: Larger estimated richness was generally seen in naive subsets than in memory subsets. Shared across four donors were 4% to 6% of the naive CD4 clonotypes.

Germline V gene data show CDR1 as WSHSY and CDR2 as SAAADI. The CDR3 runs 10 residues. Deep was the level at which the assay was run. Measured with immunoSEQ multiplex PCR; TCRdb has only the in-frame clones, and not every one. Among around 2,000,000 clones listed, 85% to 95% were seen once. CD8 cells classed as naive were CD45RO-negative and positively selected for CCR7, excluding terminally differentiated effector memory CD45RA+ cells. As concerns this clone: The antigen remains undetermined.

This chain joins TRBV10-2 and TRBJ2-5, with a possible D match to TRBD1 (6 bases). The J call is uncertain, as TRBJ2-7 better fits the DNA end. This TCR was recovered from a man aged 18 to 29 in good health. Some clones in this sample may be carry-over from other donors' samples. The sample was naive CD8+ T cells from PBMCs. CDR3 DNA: TGCGCCAGTGTAGGGGGCGAGCAGTACTTC. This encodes CASVGGEQYF.